These 9 T cell receptor beta chains were all obtained from the same sample, sequenced in a study of T cell responses to AZD1222 COVID-19 vaccine. Repertoires were generated with immunoSEQ multiplex PCR, while TCRdb's copy carries only in-frame clones and drops some. The repertoire holds 100,000 to 150,000 clones, with around 90% as singletons. This specimen consisted of peripheral blood, obtained on day 0 of AZD1222 vaccination. Receptors were obtained from an adult in good health.

The rearrangement joins TRBV25-1 to TRBJ1-2, with D perhaps TRBD1 (6 bases). The CDR3 spans 13 residues. The V and J ends lost 3 bases and 4 bases respectively, with 9 bases between them. Per germline, CDR1 MGHDK and CDR2 SYGVNS. This CDR3 reads CASSDGGLYGYTF. DNA of the CDR3: TGTGCCAGCAGTGACGGGGGCCTCTATGGCTACACCTTC.

The J gene is TRBJ2-7, the V gene TRBV9; 10 nucleotides align to TRBD2. The CDR3 contains 18 residues. V lost 3 bases, J lost 2 bases, and 14 bases stayed unmatched. Per germline, CDR1 SGDLS and CDR2 YYNGEE. DNA for the CDR3: TGTGCCAGCAGCGCTAGGACAGGCCAGCGGGAGGGAGCCTACGAGCAGTACTTC. Protein sequence: CASSARTGQREGAYEQYF. The whole variable domain, remainder taken from reference TRBV9 and TRBJ2-7, is DSGVTQTPKHLITATGQRVTLRCSPRSGDLSVYWYQQSLDQGLQFLIQYYNGEERAKGNILERFSAQQFPDLHSELNLSSLELGDSALYFCASSARTGQREGAYEQYFGPGTRLTVT.

This clone was detected once. This chain uses TRBV10-3 with TRBJ2-5; D is possibly TRBD2 (6 bases). CDR3 length: 11 amino acids. V was clipped by 8 bases and J by 5 bases, with 9 bases between them. Per the germline V gene, CDR1 is ENHRY and CDR2 is SYGVKD. The CDR3 DNA reads as TGTGCCATCGGGACTTCTGAGACCCAGTACTTC. Its translation is CAIGTSETQYF.

The chain is built from TRBV7-8 and TRBJ2-3; 7 bases agree with TRBD2. V shed 4 bases and J 0 bases; nucleotides not matched to a gene: 7. CDR1 is SGHVS and CDR2 is FQNEAQ in the germline V gene. The CDR3 loop spans 16 amino acids. CDR3 loop: CASSSRGTGSTDTQYF. Written as DNA, the CDR3 is TGTGCCAGCAGCTCGCGGGGGACGGGTAGCACAGATACGCAGTATTTT.

This chain connects TRBV19 to TRBJ1-5, with D possibly matching TRBD1 (5 bases). This CDR3 is built from 15 residues. V was clipped by 7 bases and J by 1 base, with 14 bases between them. Germline V CDR1 and CDR2: LNHDA, SQIVND (reference sequence). This CDR3 reads CASTPAGESNQPQHF. CDR3 nucleotide sequence: TGTGCCAGTACCCCGGCGGGGGAAAGCAATCAGCCCCAGCATTTT.

CDR3 residues: CASSRPDYNEQFF. CDR3 nucleotide sequence: TGTGCCAGCAGTAGACCAGACTACAATGAGCAGTTCTTC. The chain is built from TRBV12-3 or TRBV12-4 and TRBJ2-1; no firm D call. The ends were cut back, 5 bases at V and 3 bases at J, with 8 bases in the middle. The CDR3 length is 13 residues.

The rearrangement uses TRBV5-6 and TRBJ1-2, with 8 bases matching TRBD1. V gave up 0 bases and J gave up 2 bases; unmatched junction bases: 3. This CDR3 is built from 15 residues. Germline CDR1 SGHDT, CDR2 YYEEEE. The CDR3: CASSLVGTGNYGYTF. The DNA of the CDR3 is TGTGCCAGCAGCTTGGTAGGGACAGGCAACTATGGCTACACCTTC.

V and J are TRBV7-8 and TRBJ1-2; D is undetermined. Trimming left V 0 bases short and J 6 bases short, with 20 bases between. The CDR3 sequence is 17 residues long. CDR1 and CDR2 (germline): SGHVS, FQNEAQ. CDR3 sequence reads: CASSLAVGRSPQHGYTF. The CDR3 nucleotides read TGTGCCAGCAGCTTAGCGGTCGGAAGGTCCCCTCAGCATGGCTACACCTTC.

The rearrangement joins TRBV6-5 to TRBJ1-1; 8 nucleotides align to TRBD1. V shed 5 bases, J shed 1 base, and the junction held 6 bases outside the gene matches. This CDR3 has 15 amino acids. CDR1 and CDR2 from the germline V gene are MNHEY and SVGAGI. DNA for the CDR3: TGTGCCAGCAGTCCCCCCGGGACAGGGAACACTGAAGCTTTCTTT. Protein: CASSPPGTGNTEAFF.